These T cell receptor beta chains were read from a single sample in a study of OX40 agonist ivuxolimab in advanced cancers. The protocol was immunoSEQ multiplex PCR, while the TCRdb copy is restricted to in-frame clones and leaves out a portion. The table shows tens of thousands of clones, with approximately 85% occurring only once. The sample consisted of CD4+ or CD8+ T cells sorted from blood, taken in a trial of the OX40 agonist ivuxolimab. These receptors were collected from an adult with an advanced solid tumor such as melanoma, head and neck, liver or kidney cancer. The CDR3 runs from the conserved cysteine through the conserved F or W. The order of the fields is V gene, J gene, clone size, D gene, CDR3 protein, CDR3 DNA. A D gene is named only where the DNA matches it firmly. Not every row has a clone size; where given, it reads once, few, many or a size class.

>TRBV7-2|TRBJ2-5|.|TRBD2
CASSSTGTSGETQYF
TGTGCCAGCAGCTCAACCGGGACTAGCGGAGAGACCCAGTACTTC
>TRBV11-2|TRBJ2-7|.|.
CASSLSPRGYEQYF
TGTGCCAGCAGCTTATCCCCAAGAGGGTACGAGCAGTACTTC
>TRBV21-1|TRBJ2-7|.|.
CASSPRDGGQPPSYEQYF
TGTGCCAGCAGCCCTCGAGATGGGGGGCAACCTCCCTCCTACGAGCAGTACTTC
>TRBV30|TRBJ2-5|.|.
CAWNTGRQETQYF
TGTGCCTGGAACACGGGGAGACAAGAGACCCAGTACTTC
>TRBV5-1|TRBJ2-1|.|TRBD2
CASSLQGLGVENEQFF
TGCGCCAGCAGCTTGCAAGGACTAGGGGTCGAGAATGAGCAGTTCTTC
>TRBV4-3|TRBJ2-1|.|TRBD2
CASSQVAGGGYNEQFF
TGCGCCAGCAGCCAGGTAGCGGGGGGGGGTTACAATGAGCAGTTCTTC
>TRBV15|TRBJ2-7|.|.
CATSIKGLGDEQYF
TGTGCCACCAGCATAAAGGGATTGGGAGACGAGCAGTACTTC
>TRBV2|TRBJ2-1|.|TRBD2
CASRSGTSGYNEQFF
TGTGCCAGCAGATCCGGGACTAGCGGATACAATGAGCAGTTCTTC
>TRBV28|TRBJ2-1|once|TRBD2
CASIRGGLAVGGNSNEQFF
TGTGCCAGCATAAGGGGGGGACTAGCGGTGGGTGGTAATAGCAATGAGCAGTTCTTC
>TRBV7-9|TRBJ2-7|.|.
CASSLVQGFLYEQYF
TGTGCCAGCAGCTTAGTTCAGGGGTTTCTCTACGAGCAGTACTTC
>TRBV9|TRBJ2-1|.|TRBD2
CASSVAGTNYNEQFF
TGTGCCAGCAGCGTAGCGGGGACTAACTACAATGAGCAGTTCTTC
>TRBV4-2|TRBJ2-3|once|.
CASSRVGGLAGGSTDTQYF
TGTGCCAGCAGCCGGGTAGGGGGTCTGGCGGGTGGGAGCACAGATACGCAGTATTTT
>TRBV28|TRBJ2-7|.|.
CASSTQWLGSNEQYF
TGTGCCAGCAGTACCCAGTGGCTCGGGTCGAACGAGCAGTACTTC
>TRBV28|TRBJ2-1|.|.
CASFTFLGGGSYNEQFF
TGTGCCAGCTTCACTTTTCTCGGGGGAGGCTCCTACAATGAGCAGTTCTTC
>TRBV11-3|TRBJ2-7|.|.
CASSFSMGTYEQYF
TGTGCCAGCAGCTTTAGTATGGGCACCTACGAGCAGTACTTC
>TRBV7-2|TRBJ2-3|.|.
CASSLFAFTSTDTQYF
TGTGCCAGCAGCTTATTTGCGTTCACTAGCACAGATACGCAGTATTTT
>TRBV9|TRBJ1-1|.|.
CASKVSPDLNTEAFF
TGTGCCAGCAAGGTATCCCCGGACTTGAACACTGAAGCTTTCTTT
>TRBV6-1|TRBJ1-1|.|.
CASRLYGQTEAFF
TGTGCCAGCAGGCTATACGGGCAGACTGAAGCTTTCTTT
>TRBV4-1|TRBJ2-7|.|.
CASSHIPRRAGAVHEQYF
TGCGCCAGCAGCCACATACCCCGGAGGGCAGGAGCGGTCCACGAGCAGTACTTC
>TRBV28|TRBJ2-7|.|TRBD1
CASSKPGQGAEQYF
TGTGCCAGCAGCAAACCGGGACAGGGGGCCGAGCAGTACTTC
>TRBV5-1|TRBJ2-7|.|.
CASSLDPLSGTYEQYF
TGCGCCAGCAGCTTGGACCCCCTTTCCGGGACCTACGAGCAGTACTTC
>TRBV2|TRBJ2-7|.|TRBD2
CASRVAGLNEQYF
TGTGCCAGCCGGGTAGCGGGTCTCAACGAGCAGTACTTC
>TRBV5-1|TRBJ2-1|.|.
CASSLESDNEQFF
TGCGCCAGCAGCTTGGAGAGCGATAATGAGCAGTTCTTC
>TRBV7-9|TRBJ2-7|.|TRBD1
CASSFPGQSYEQYF
TGTGCCAGCAGCTTTCCGGGACAGTCCTACGAGCAGTACTTC
>TRBV7-9|TRBJ1-1|few|.
CASSYTGISEAFF
TGTGCCAGCAGCTACACAGGGATTTCTGAAGCTTTCTTT
>TRBV15|TRBJ2-7|.|.
CATSRDQGSYEQYF
TGTGCCACCAGCAGAGATCAGGGGTCCTACGAGCAGTACTTC
>TRBV7-9|TRBJ2-3|few|TRBD2
CASSFAGRGGDTQYF
TGTGCCAGCAGCTTTGCCGGGAGGGGAGGGGATACGCAGTATTTT
>TRBV30|TRBJ1-3|.|.
CAWSVRDYSGNTIYF
TGTGCCTGGAGCGTCCGGGATTACTCTGGAAACACCATATATTTT
>TRBV2|TRBJ2-5|.|TRBD2
CASWGGLAQGETQYF
TGTGCCAGCTGGGGAGGGCTAGCCCAAGGGGAGACCCAGTACTTC
>TRBV5-4|TRBJ2-2|.|TRBD2
CASSFNPSGMVGELFF
TGTGCCAGCAGTTTTAACCCTAGCGGGATGGTCGGGGAGCTGTTTTTT
>TRBV6-5|TRBJ2-4|.|.
CASSLTLAKNIQYF
TGTGCCAGCAGTTTAACATTAGCCAAAAACATTCAGTACTTC
>TRBV4-3|TRBJ2-2|.|.
CASSQVRVANTGELFF
TGCGCCAGCAGCCAAGTCAGGGTGGCGAACACCGGGGAGCTGTTTTTT
>TRBV9|TRBJ2-2|once|.
CASSVAIGGADTGELFF
TGTGCCAGCAGCGTAGCTATCGGAGGGGCGGACACCGGGGAGCTGTTTTTT
>TRBV7-2|TRBJ2-7|.|TRBD2
CASSVTSGSLGEQYF
TGTGCCAGCAGCGTAACTAGCGGGAGTTTAGGCGAGCAGTACTTC
>TRBV6-1|TRBJ2-1|.|TRBD2
CASSRLAGNYEQFF
TGTGCCAGCAGCCGACTAGCGGGGAACTATGAGCAGTTCTTC
>TRBV4-1|TRBJ2-3|.|.
CASSQGARQGDTQYF
TGCGCCAGCAGCCAGGGGGCGCGCCAGGGGGATACGCAGTATTTT
>TRBV7-3|TRBJ1-1|.|.
CASSLSAGNTEAFF
TGTGCCAGCAGCTTAAGCGCGGGTAACACTGAAGCTTTCTTT
>TRBV2|TRBJ2-5|few|TRBD1
CATLDRGGETQYF
TGTGCCACCTTGGACAGGGGAGGAGAGACCCAGTACTTC
>TRBV28|TRBJ2-3|.|TRBD1
CASSLLGTATDTQYF
TGTGCCAGCAGTTTATTGGGGACAGCAACAGATACGCAGTATTTT
>TRBV5-6|TRBJ2-7|.|.
CASSSSYEQYF
TGTGCCAGCAGCTCCAGTTACGAGCAGTACTTC
>TRBV6-1|TRBJ2-7|few|.
CASADYEQYF
TGTGCCAGTGCGGACTACGAGCAGTACTTC
>TRBV6-5|TRBJ2-5|.|.
CASSYSIQGVKTQYF
TGTGCCAGCAGTTACTCGATACAGGGAGTAAAGACCCAGTACTTC
>TRBV4-2|TRBJ2-1|.|TRBD2
CASSRPGLANNEQFF
TGTGCCAGCAGCAGACCGGGACTAGCGAACAATGAGCAGTTCTTC
>TRBV5-1|TRBJ1-1|.|.
CASSLLAGRFTEAFF
TGCGCCAGCAGCTTGTTAGCAGGGAGATTCACTGAAGCTTTCTTT
>TRBV6-1|TRBJ2-5|.|.
CASSPSLRETQYF
TGTGCCAGCAGTCCGAGCTTACGGGAGACCCAGTACTTC
>TRBV10-2|TRBJ1-1|.|.
CASSEWGGDTEAFF
TGCGCCAGCAGTGAGTGGGGGGGGGACACTGAAGCTTTCTTT
>TRBV19|TRBJ2-1|.|.
CASKASFEWNEQFF
TGTGCCAGTAAAGCGAGCTTTGAATGGAATGAGCAGTTCTTC
>TRBV15|TRBJ2-5|.|.
CATSIPREGPTQYF
TGTGCCACCAGCATCCCCAGGGAAGGGCCAACCCAGTACTTC
>TRBV7-8|TRBJ2-7|.|.
CASSPGFAGNYEQYF
TGTGCCAGCAGCCCAGGATTCGCGGGTAACTACGAGCAGTACTTC
>TRBV11-3|TRBJ2-1|few|TRBD2
CASSLGAGAYNEQFF
TGTGCCAGCAGCTTAGGTGCGGGAGCCTACAATGAGCAGTTCTTC
>TRBV4-1|TRBJ2-1|.|TRBD2
CASSLIAGVNEQFF
TGCGCCAGCAGCCTTATAGCGGGAGTCAATGAGCAATTCTTC